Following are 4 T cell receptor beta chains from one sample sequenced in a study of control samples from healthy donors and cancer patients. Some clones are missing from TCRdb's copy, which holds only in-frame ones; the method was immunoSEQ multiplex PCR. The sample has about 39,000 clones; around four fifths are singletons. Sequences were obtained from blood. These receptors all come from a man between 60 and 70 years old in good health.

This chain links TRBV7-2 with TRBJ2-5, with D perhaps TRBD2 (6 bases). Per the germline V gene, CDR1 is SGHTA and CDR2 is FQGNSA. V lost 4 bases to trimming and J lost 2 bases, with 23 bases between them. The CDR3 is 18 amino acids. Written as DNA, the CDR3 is TGTGCCAGCAGCTCATCCACGGCGGGGTTGTCAAGGCAAGAGACCCAGTACTTC. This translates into CASSSSTAGLSRQETQYF.

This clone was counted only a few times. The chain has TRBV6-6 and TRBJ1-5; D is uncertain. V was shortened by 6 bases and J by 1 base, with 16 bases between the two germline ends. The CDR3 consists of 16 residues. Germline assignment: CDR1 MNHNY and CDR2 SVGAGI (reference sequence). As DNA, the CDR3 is TGTGCCAGCAGGGAACAAGGCGGCAGGAGCAATCAGCCCCAGCATTTT. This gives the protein CASREQGGRSNQPQHF.

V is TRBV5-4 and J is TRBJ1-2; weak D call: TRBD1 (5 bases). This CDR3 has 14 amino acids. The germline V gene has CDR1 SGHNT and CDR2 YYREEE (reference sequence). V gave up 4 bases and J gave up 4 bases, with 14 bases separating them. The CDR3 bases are TGTGCCAGCAGCGGGATGGGGGTTCCCTATGGCTACACCTTC. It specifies CASSGMGVPYGYTF. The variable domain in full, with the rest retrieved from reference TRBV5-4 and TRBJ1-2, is ETGVTQSPTHLIKTRGQQVTLRCSSQSGHNTVSWYQQALGQGPQFIFQYYREEENGRGNFPPRFSGLQFPNYSSELNVNALELDDSALYLCASSGMGVPYGYTFGSGTRLTVV.

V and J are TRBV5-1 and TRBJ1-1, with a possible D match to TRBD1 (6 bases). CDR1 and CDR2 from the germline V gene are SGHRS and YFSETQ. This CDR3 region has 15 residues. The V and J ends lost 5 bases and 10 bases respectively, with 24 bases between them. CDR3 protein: CASRQSGTSGMGAFF. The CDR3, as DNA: TGCGCCAGCAGACAGTCAGGGACATCGGGGATGGGAGCTTTCTTT.